Detailed here is one T cell receptor beta chain. No antigen is known for it. This record belongs to a study of T cell responses to AZD1222 COVID-19 vaccine. Study results and caveats: Across the whole spike, CD4 TCRs peaked at regions 160-218 and 743-854.

CDR3 length: 12 residues. V lost 0 bases to trimming and J lost 6 bases, with 6 bases between them. CDR1 SGDLS and CDR2 YYNGEE come from the germline V gene. Clones were read by immunoSEQ multiplex PCR, and TCRdb kept only the in-frame ones, dropping some. The sample comprises some 130,000 clones, approximately 90% of which are singletons, and 6.9% rests with the top ten. The clonotype originates from an adult in good health. The chain links TRBV9 to TRBJ1-2, with no clear D. The material sequenced was peripheral blood, taken on day 0 of AZD1222 vaccination. CDR3 DNA: TGTGCCAGCAGCGTAGGCGGGAATGGCTACACCTTC. It is translated as CASSVGGNGYTF.